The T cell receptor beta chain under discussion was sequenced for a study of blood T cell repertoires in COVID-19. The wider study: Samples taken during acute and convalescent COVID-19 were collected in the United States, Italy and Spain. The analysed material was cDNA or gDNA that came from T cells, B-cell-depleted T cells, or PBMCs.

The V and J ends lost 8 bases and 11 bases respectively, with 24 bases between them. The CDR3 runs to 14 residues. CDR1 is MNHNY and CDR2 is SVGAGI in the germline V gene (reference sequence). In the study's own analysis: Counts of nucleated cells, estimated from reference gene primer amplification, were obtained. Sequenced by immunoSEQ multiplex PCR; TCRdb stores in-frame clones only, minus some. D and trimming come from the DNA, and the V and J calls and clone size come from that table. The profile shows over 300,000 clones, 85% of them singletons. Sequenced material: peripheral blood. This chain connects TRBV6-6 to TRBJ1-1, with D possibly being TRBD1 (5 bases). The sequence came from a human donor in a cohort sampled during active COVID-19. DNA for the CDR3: TGTGCCAGCGGACAACAGGCGAACCCACTAACGGCTTTCTTT. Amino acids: CASGQQANPLTAFF.